The table lists the clone carrying this T cell receptor (beta chain) with many counts. The entry originates in a study of T cells in Graves' hyperthyroidism and ophthalmopathy. The J segment lost 6 bases and the V segment lost 2 bases, leaving 2 bases of the junction unmatched. Looked up from germline, CDR1 is MDHEN and CDR2 is SYDVKM. The CDR3 is 13 amino acids. Using RNA transcripts as the source, TCR beta CDR3 regions were amplified. A first-round RT-PCR of the TCR CDR3 used the HTBI primer set. TCRdb re-analysed the multiplex PCR reads in MiXCR, keeping a single row per CDR3 protein. The data hold hundreds of thousands of distinct CDR3 sequences, with around a sixth observed a single time.

This clonotype originated in a woman between 45 and 60 years old with Graves' hyperthyroidism that later progressed to Graves' ophthalmopathy. The source material was blood. The V call is TRBV28, the J call TRBJ1-1, with 8 bases that match TRBD1. The CDR3 DNA follows: TGTGCCAGCAGTTTAACAGGGGGATCTGAAGCTTTCTTT. It translates to CASSLTGGSEAFF.